The rows below give T cell receptor beta chains drawn from one sample of a study of blood T cell repertoires in COVID-19. The method was immunoSEQ multiplex PCR; TCRdb's version includes in-frame clones alone and lacks a portion of them. The profile shows about 130,000 clones, around 82% of them singletons. The material sequenced was peripheral blood. The receptors come from a man aged 25-40 years with COVID-19, enrolled during active disease. The CDR3 runs from the conserved cysteine through the conserved F or W. The D gene is left open where the match is weak.

21	TRBV5-1	TRBJ1-2	TRBD1	CASSLGRGPRKADTVPYGYTF
18	TRBV28	TRBJ1-5	-	CASSWGVSQKYSNQPQHF
13	TRBV11-3	TRBJ1-3	TRBD1	CASSRTGGNTIYF
15	TRBV9	TRBJ2-3	-	CASSVGPRGGDTQYF
14	TRBV29-1	TRBJ1-5	-	CSIEDGGRAGPQHF
14	TRBV5-6	TRBJ1-2	TRBD1	CASSARQGADGYTF
15	TRBV9	TRBJ2-3	-	CASTEGGPSTDTQYF
12	TRBV11-2	TRBJ2-7	-	CASSPSRGEQYF
14	TRBV6-5	TRBJ2-5	-	CASSYSRGQETQYF
14	TRBV2	TRBJ1-4	-	CASEGDALGEKLFF
15	TRBV6-6	TRBJ2-2	TRBD2	CASSQRTSGIGELFF
16	TRBV28	TRBJ2-4	-	CASSYPLTVAKNIQYF
14	TRBV24-1	TRBJ2-2	TRBD1	CATSDTGGTGELFF
15	TRBV27	TRBJ2-7	TRBD1	CASRPIQGSSYEQYF
15	TRBV4-1	TRBJ2-1	-	CASSYTVGGYNEQFF
15	TRBV7-3	TRBJ2-2	-	CASSLNGGRDGELFF
16	TRBV5-1	TRBJ1-1	-	CASSLARGGRNTEAFF
14	TRBV3-1/TRBV3-2	TRBJ2-5	TRBD1	CASSQTGEERTQYF
15	TRBV5-4	TRBJ1-3	TRBD1	CASSSDRGKGNTIYF
15	TRBV19	TRBJ2-7	TRBD2	CATARSGRNPYEQYF
12	TRBV28	TRBJ1-1	-	CASSSGLSSGFF
12	TRBV13	TRBJ1-6	-	CASSLSNSPLHF
15	TRBV5-6	TRBJ2-7	-	CASSLGANPRDEQYF
14	TRBV5-1	TRBJ1-1	TRBD1	CASSSDRGNTEAFF
15	TRBV6-2/TRBV6-3	TRBJ2-7	TRBD1	CASSSIPDRAEEQYF
17	TRBV7-9	TRBJ2-3	TRBD1	CASSLEWRDRGADTQYF
16	TRBV23-1	TRBJ1-2	TRBD1	CASSQSASTGDYGYTF
14	TRBV2	TRBJ2-1	-	CASRNSAGQNEQFF
17	TRBV2	TRBJ2-7	-	CASRHGGGPTISYEQYF
16	TRBV27	TRBJ2-3	-	CASSLGRQPSTDTQYF
15	TRBV5-5	TRBJ1-6	TRBD1	CASSLEQGYNSPLHF
16	TRBV29-1	TRBJ2-7	-	CSVEGEIGGNLYEQYF
15	TRBV11-2	TRBJ2-4	-	CASSLDPGPLAIQYF
15	TRBV7-9	TRBJ2-2	-	CASTLSITSSGELFF
15	TRBV6-5	TRBJ2-7	TRBD1	CASSPTDRASYEQYF
13	TRBV6-5	TRBJ2-7	-	CASSFANSGEQYF
14	TRBV27	TRBJ1-2	TRBD1	CASKGARTNYGYTF
15	TRBV7-9	TRBJ2-5	-	CASSFGRGAGETQYF
16	TRBV4-1	TRBJ1-1	-	CASSQDYRVMNTEAFF
15	TRBV9	TRBJ2-5	-	CASSPSALAPETQYF
14	TRBV5-1	TRBJ1-1	TRBD1	CASSRSGGRTEAFF
14	TRBV6-5	TRBJ2-7	-	CASSYSTRGYEQYF
14	TRBV19	TRBJ1-2	TRBD1	CASSPSTGSYGYTF
16	TRBV7-3	TRBJ1-2	-	CASSRGYTKFPSGYTF
15	TRBV6-1	TRBJ2-7	TRBD2	CASSEGTSGSYEQYF
14	TRBV19	TRBJ2-1	TRBD1	CASRRTGGTNEQFF
15	TRBV7-9	TRBJ1-5	TRBD1	CASSVGQTGDQPQHF
17	TRBV5-4	TRBJ1-2	-	CASFGWTKPLTENGYTF
15	TRBV28	TRBJ1-4	TRBD1	CASSPPDRTNEKLFF
15	TRBV27	TRBJ2-7	TRBD1	CASSLSGQGSYEQYF
14	TRBV27	TRBJ1-1	TRBD1	CASRGQVLNTEAFF
14	TRBV2	TRBJ2-7	TRBD1	CASRATGTGLEQYF
15	TRBV11-1	TRBJ1-1	-	CASSLDGQWNTEAFF